This T cell receptor (beta chain) was identified in a study of OX40 agonist ivuxolimab in advanced cancers. With 6 bases clipped from V and 6 bases from J, the junction kept 6 bases outside the gene matches. CDR1 is MDHEN and CDR2 is SYDVKM in the germline V gene. The CDR3 spans 13 residues. The repertoire was sequenced with immunoSEQ multiplex PCR; TCRdb's copy has only in-frame clones and lacks some. The repertoire holds over 45,000 clones, with roughly 90% as singletons. The clonotype comes from an adult with an advanced solid tumor such as melanoma, head and neck, liver or kidney cancer. V usage is TRBV28 and J usage is TRBJ1-1; TRBD1 matches 8 bases. The source material was CD4+ or CD8+ T cells sorted from blood, sampled in a trial of the OX40 agonist ivuxolimab. The CDR3 spells CASRTPGGAEAFF. The CDR3 nucleotides read TGTGCCAGCAGAACCCCAGGGGGCGCTGAAGCTTTCTTT.